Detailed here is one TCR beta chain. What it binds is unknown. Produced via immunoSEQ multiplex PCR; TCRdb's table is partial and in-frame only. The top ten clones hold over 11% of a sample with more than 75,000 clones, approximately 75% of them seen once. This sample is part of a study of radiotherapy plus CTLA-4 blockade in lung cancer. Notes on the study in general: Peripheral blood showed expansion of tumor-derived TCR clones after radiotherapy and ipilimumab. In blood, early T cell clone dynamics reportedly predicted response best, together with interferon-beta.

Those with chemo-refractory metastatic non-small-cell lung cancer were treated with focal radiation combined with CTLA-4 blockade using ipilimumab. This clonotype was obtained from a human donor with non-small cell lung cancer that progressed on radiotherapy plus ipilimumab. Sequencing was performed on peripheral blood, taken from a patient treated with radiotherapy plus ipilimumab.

The CDR3 coding sequence is TGCGCCAGCAGCTTGGGGACTAGAGAAGATACGCAGTATTTT. Its translation is CASSLGTREDTQYF. The chain couples TRBV5-1 to TRBJ2-3; 7 nucleotides agree with TRBD2. Trimming took 0 bases from V and 5 from J; bases not matched to a gene: 3. Germline V gene lookup returns CDR1 SGHRS and CDR2 YFSETQ. The CDR3 is 14 amino acids.